The source of this T cell receptor (beta chain) is a study of blood T cell repertoires in COVID-19. At the level of the study: COVID-19 samples from acute and convalescent phases originated in the United States, Italy and Spain. T cells, B-cell-depleted T cells, or PBMCs provided the cDNA or gDNA that served as material.

Original analysis: Using reference gene primer amplification, nucleated cell counts were estimated. Sequencing was performed with immunoSEQ multiplex PCR; in TCRdb, only in-frame clones are kept and a portion is missing. For V, J and clone size, that table is used; D and trimming come from the DNA. The table has roughly 410,000 clones, about 89% seen once. Germline-derived CDR1 and CDR2 are SGHRS and YFSETQ. Trimming took 1 base from V and 4 from J, leaving 11 bases between them. CDR3 length: 14 amino acids. The genes are TRBV5-1 and TRBJ1-2; D is ambiguous. The sample comprised peripheral blood. The receptor was derived from a woman aged 60-75 years with COVID-19, enrolled during active disease. CDR3 in DNA: TGCGCCAGCAGCTTGTACGGCGGAACCTATGGCTACACCTTC. It encodes CASSLYGGTYGYTF.